This T cell receptor (beta chain) is from a study of T-cell memory formation after mild COVID-19. MiXCR was run by TCRdb on the 5' RACE reads, yielding one entry per CDR3 protein. Here the sample spans about 560,000 distinct CDR3 sequences, 15% to 20% being singletons. Germline assignment: CDR1 MGHDK and CDR2 SYGVNS. The V end was cut by 8 bases, the J end by 3 bases, with 5 bases between. This CDR3 has 10 residues. The sample comprised PBMCs or a T cell subset sorted from them (not recorded which). The source is an adult woman who had mild COVID-19 (a few samples of this study predate the infection). Cell type and time point are not known. The gene calls are TRBV25-1 and TRBJ2-7; no firm D call. For the CDR3, the DNA is TGTGCCAGCGGCGGCTACGAGCAGTACTTC. Amino acid sequence: CASGGYEQYF.